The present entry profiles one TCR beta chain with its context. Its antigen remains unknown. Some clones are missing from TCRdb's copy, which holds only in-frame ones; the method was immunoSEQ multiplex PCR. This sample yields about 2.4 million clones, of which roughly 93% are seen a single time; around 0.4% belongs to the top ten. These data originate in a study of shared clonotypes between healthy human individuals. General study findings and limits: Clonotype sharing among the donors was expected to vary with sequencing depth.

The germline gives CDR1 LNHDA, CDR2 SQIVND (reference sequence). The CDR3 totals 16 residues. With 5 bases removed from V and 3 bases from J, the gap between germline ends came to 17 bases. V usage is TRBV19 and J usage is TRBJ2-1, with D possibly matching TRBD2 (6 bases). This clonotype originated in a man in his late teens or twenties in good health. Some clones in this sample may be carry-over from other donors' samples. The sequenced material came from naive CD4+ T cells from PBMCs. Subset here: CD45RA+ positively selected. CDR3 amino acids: CASSAYGDSVYNEQFF. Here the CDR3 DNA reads TGTGCCAGTAGTGCCTACGGGGACTCGGTCTACAATGAGCAGTTCTTC.